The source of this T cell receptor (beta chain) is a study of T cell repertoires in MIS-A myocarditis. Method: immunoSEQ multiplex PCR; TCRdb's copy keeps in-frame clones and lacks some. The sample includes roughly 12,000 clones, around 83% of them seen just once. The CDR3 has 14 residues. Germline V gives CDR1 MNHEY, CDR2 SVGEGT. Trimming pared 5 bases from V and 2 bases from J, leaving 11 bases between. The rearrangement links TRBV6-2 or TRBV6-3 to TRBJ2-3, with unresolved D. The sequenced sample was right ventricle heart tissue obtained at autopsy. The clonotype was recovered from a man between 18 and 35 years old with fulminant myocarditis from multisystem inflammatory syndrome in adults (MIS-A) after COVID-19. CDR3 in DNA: TGTGCCAGCAGTCTCCTCCTCTCCACAGATACGCAGTATTTT. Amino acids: CASSLLLSTDTQYF.